Below are 4 T cell receptor beta chains sequenced from a single sample in a study of cytomegalovirus exposure and HLA in healthy donors. Primers: 60 Vbeta forward and 13 Jbeta reverse. The table came from immunoSEQ multiplex PCR; TCRdb's copy has only in-frame clones and leaves some out. There are 200,000 or so clones in the sample; around 81% occur only once, and 2.1% lies in the top ten. Specimen: PBMCs. The receptors stem from a woman aged 18-29 years in good health and CMV-seropositive.

The sample holds one count of this clone. The chain recombines TRBV2 with TRBJ2-1, with 11 bases aligning to TRBD2. The CDR3 extends over 14 amino acids. The V gene's germline CDR1 is SNHLY and CDR2 FYNNEI. Trimming cost V 8 bases and J 0 bases; bases outside gene matches: 0. CDR3 DNA sequence: TGTGCCAGCGGGACTAGCGGCTCCTACAATGAGCAGTTCTTC. It encodes CASGTSGSYNEQFF.

The chain recombines TRBV18 with TRBJ2-7, with a weak D call TRBD1 (5 bases). V lost 4 bases to trimming and J lost 4 bases, with 11 bases between them. The germline V gene encodes CDR1 KGHSH and CDR2 LQKENI. This CDR3 has 13 residues. The CDR3 spells CASSLQDGYEQYF. DNA of the CDR3: TGTGCCAGCTCACTACAGGACGGATACGAGCAGTACTTC. Based on the CDR3 plus reference TRBV18 and TRBJ2-7, the full variable domain is NAGVMQNPRHLVRRRGQEARLRCSPMKGHSHVYWYRQLPEEGLKFMVYLQKENIIDESGMPKERFSAEFPKEGPSILRIQQVVRGDSAAYFCASSLQDGYEQYFGPGTRLTVT.

The J gene is TRBJ2-3, the V gene TRBV28, with a possible D match to TRBD1 (5 bases). From germline, CDR1 is MDHEN and CDR2 SYDVKM. The CDR3 totals 16 residues. The ends were cut back, 2 bases at V and 7 bases at J, with 19 bases in the middle. CDR3 bases: TGTGCCAGCAGTTTAGGGTTACAGGCCGCGGCCCATACGCAGTATTTT. Residues: CASSLGLQAAAHTQYF.

A word on this clone: The identical CDR3 is also encoded by other nucleotide sequences in the sample. DNA for the CDR3: TGTGCCAGCAGTCTAGCGGGGGAGTACAATGAGCAGTTCTTC. It yields the protein CASSLAGEYNEQFF. The V gene is TRBV27, the J gene TRBJ2-1; 10 bases match TRBD2. The length of the CDR3 is 14 residues. Germline V gene lookup returns CDR1 MNHEY and CDR2 SMNVEV (reference sequence). With V trimmed by 5 bases and J by 4 bases, 2 bases remained unmatched.